This is a list of T cell receptor beta chains from one sample in a study of blood T cell repertoires in COVID-19. TCRdb's table, derived via immunoSEQ multiplex PCR, lists solely in-frame clones and lacks some. The table lists a few hundred thousand clones, approximately 82% of them singletons, with approximately 1.3% in the top ten. Material for sequencing was peripheral blood. The receptors come from a woman aged 40 to 50 who had recovered from COVID-19. CDR3s include the opening cysteine and the closing phenylalanine or tryptophan. The D gene is left open where the match is weak.

D gene | J gene | V gene | CDR3 protein
. | TRBJ1-3 | TRBV3-1/TRBV3-2 | CASSRPIENTIYF
. | TRBJ1-2 | TRBV18 | CASSPNRDSLHNYGYTF
TRBD1 | TRBJ2-1 | TRBV5-4 | CASSSTGTDYMSEQFF
TRBD1 | TRBJ1-5 | TRBV10-3 | CAISESGQGYQPQHF
. | TRBJ1-1 | TRBV7-2 | CASSLRPGEGEAFF
TRBD1 | TRBJ1-2 | TRBV6-5 | CASSTTGTALGGYTF
. | TRBJ2-3 | TRBV29-1 | CSVRGSDFTDTQYF
. | TRBJ1-2 | TRBV5-1 | CASSLDSSSYGYTF
. | TRBJ1-6 | TRBV28 | CASRRQSDSPLHF
TRBD1 | TRBJ2-7 | TRBV6-6 | CASGTGQDYEQYF
TRBD2 | TRBJ2-1 | TRBV11-2 | CASSLGLAGGEEQFF
TRBD2 | TRBJ2-7 | TRBV6-4 | CASSTPKRGQTYEQYF
. | TRBJ1-1 | TRBV5-3 | CARSLHRTVRTQMNTEAFF
. | TRBJ2-7 | TRBV5-6 | CASSAAGVYEQYF
. | TRBJ2-3 | TRBV5-1 | CASSLAAGTDTQYF
. | TRBJ2-4 | TRBV5-8 | CASSLGRGGPRYF
. | TRBJ2-5 | TRBV9 | CASSVGMASQETQYF
. | TRBJ1-1 | TRBV10-3 | CAIVKEPNTEAFF
TRBD2 | TRBJ2-7 | TRBV7-2 | CASSPQTSSVGQYF
TRBD1 | TRBJ1-3 | TRBV3-1/TRBV3-2 | CASSHETGRGNTIYF
TRBD1 | TRBJ1-1 | TRBV9 | CASSPLTGLNTEAFF
TRBD1 | TRBJ1-6 | TRBV19 | CASRTGDRGNPLHF
TRBD1 | TRBJ1-2 | TRBV7-8 | CASSPGQGLNYGYTF
. | TRBJ1-6 | TRBV3-1/TRBV3-2 | CASRSSNSPLHF
. | TRBJ1-5 | TRBV24-1 | CAGRGGHLSIQPQHF
TRBD1 | TRBJ1-3 | TRBV9 | CASSAPGTGVFNTIYF
TRBD2 | TRBJ2-1 | TRBV5-1 | CASSIRTSGSYNEQFF
. | TRBJ1-1 | TRBV21-1 | CASSKRGRNTEAFF
. | TRBJ2-7 | TRBV9 | CASSVFSGGAEQYF
. | TRBJ1-6 | TRBV7-9 | CASSLTGLSPLHF
TRBD1 | TRBJ1-1 | TRBV7-9 | CASSPGDRGHTEAFF
. | TRBJ1-2 | TRBV3-1/TRBV3-2 | CASSYIPPTGGYTF
. | TRBJ2-7 | TRBV5-4 | CASSYYQGGEQYF
TRBD2 | TRBJ2-1 | TRBV15 | CATSRTPSGGGDEQFF
TRBD1 | TRBJ2-5 | TRBV3-1/TRBV3-2 | CASSQTGLETQYF
. | TRBJ1-2 | TRBV19 | CASSTDRLYGYTF
. | TRBJ1-2 | TRBV15 | CATSRSLTGSQGGYTF
TRBD1 | TRBJ2-7 | TRBV4-2 | CASSQDFTGDSYEQYF
. | TRBJ2-2 | TRBV9 | CASSLAGELFF
. | TRBJ1-6 | TRBV27 | CASSYGLISNSPLHF
. | TRBJ1-3 | TRBV5-6 | CASSRPNADYSGNTIYF
TRBD1 | TRBJ2-2 | TRBV7-8 | CASSTGQAARELFF
. | TRBJ1-2 | TRBV10-2 | CASSGEGALRKYGYTF
TRBD2 | TRBJ2-1 | TRBV7-2 | CASSPPGLAGVNEQFF
. | TRBJ1-5 | TRBV6-1 | CASSDLEGQPQHF
TRBD1 | TRBJ2-7 | TRBV6-5 | CASSPRDRVLEQYF
TRBD2 | TRBJ2-2 | TRBV6-2/TRBV6-3 | CASSGLAGIGELFF
. | TRBJ2-3 | TRBV5-6 | CASSSQPGGHTDTQYF
. | TRBJ1-1 | TRBV5-1 | CASSLDGRVRTEAFF
. | TRBJ1-3 | TRBV28 | CASTTEGNTIYF
TRBD1 | TRBJ1-1 | TRBV9 | CASSEAGTVSEAFF